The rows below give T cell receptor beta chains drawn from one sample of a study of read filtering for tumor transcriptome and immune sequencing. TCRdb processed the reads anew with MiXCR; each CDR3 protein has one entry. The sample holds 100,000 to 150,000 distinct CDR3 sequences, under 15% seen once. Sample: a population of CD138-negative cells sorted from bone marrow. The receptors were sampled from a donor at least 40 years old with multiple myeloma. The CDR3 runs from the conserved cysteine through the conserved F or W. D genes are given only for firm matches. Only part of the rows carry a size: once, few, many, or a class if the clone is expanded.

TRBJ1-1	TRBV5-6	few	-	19	TGTGCCAGCAGCTCCCTCACCGGGACGGACCTGAGTAGGGGCACTGAAGCTTTCTTT	CASSSLTGTDLSRGTEAFF
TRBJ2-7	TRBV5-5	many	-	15	TGTGCCAGCAGCTACACCTTTGCTAGCTCCTACGAGCAGTACTTC	CASSYTFASSYEQYF
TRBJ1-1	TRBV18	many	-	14	TGTGCCAGCTCTCCGGGGGGCCGAGGAACTGAAGCTTTCTTT	CASSPGGRGTEAFF
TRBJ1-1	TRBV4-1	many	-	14	TGCGCCAGCAGCCGCATGGGGGATAGCACTGAAGCTTTCTTT	CASSRMGDSTEAFF
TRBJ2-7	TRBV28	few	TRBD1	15	TGTGCCAGCAGTGCCCTGGACAGGGCCTCCTACGAGCAGTACTTC	CASSALDRASYEQYF
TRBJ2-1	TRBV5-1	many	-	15	TGCGCCAGCAGCTTGCGCGGGGACACCTACAATGAGCAGTTCTTC	CASSLRGDTYNEQFF
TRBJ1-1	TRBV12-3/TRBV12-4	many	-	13	TGTGCCAGCAGTTTAAAAGGGCTCACTGAAGCTTTCTTT	CASSLKGLTEAFF
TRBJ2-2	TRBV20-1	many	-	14	TGCAGTGCTGCCCGGGACGGAAACACCGGGGAGCTGTTTTTT	CSAARDGNTGELFF
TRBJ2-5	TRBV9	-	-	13	TGTGCCAGCAGCCCTGAGGGTGGAGAGACCCAGTACTTC	CASSPEGGETQYF
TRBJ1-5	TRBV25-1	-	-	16	TGTGCCAGCAGTGAATGGGGAGGGAATGGCAATCAGCCCCAGCATTTT	CASSEWGGNGNQPQHF
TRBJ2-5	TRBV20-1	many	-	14	TGCAGTGCTGCCCCGGGTAGGCAGCAAGAGACCCAGTACTTC	CSAAPGRQQETQYF
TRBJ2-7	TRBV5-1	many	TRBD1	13	TGCGCCAGCAGCCCGGGACAGGGGGCTGAGCAGTACTTC	CASSPGQGAEQYF
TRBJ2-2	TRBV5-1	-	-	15	TGCGCCAGCAGCTTGGTTGCGGTAAACACCGGGGAGCTGTTTTTT	CASSLVAVNTGELFF
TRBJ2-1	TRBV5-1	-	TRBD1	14	TGCGCCAGCAGCGAGAACAGGGGTCCCTACGAGCAGTTCTTC	CASSENRGPYEQFF
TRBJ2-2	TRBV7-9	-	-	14	TGTGCCAGCGAAAGGGGCCCGAACACCGGGGAGCTGTTTTTT	CASERGPNTGELFF
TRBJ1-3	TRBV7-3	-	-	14	TGTGCCAGCAGCTTAGGAGGGGGAGGAAACACCATATATTTT	CASSLGGGGNTIYF
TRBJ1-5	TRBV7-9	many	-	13	TGTGCCAGCAGCTTAGCCGCACCTGAGCCCCAGCATTTT	CASSLAAPEPQHF
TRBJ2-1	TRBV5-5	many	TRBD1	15	TGTGCCAGCAGCTCCACCGGGACAGAAGACAATGAGCAGTTCTTC	CASSSTGTEDNEQFF
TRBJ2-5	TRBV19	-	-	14	TGTGCCAGTAGTTACGCGCCGTTCCAAGAGACCCAGTACTTC	CASSYAPFQETQYF
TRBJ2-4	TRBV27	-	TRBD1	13	TGTGCCAGCAGTTCAGGACAGGGTAACATTCAGTACTTC	CASSSGQGNIQYF
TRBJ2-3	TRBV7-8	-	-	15	TGTGCCAGCAGCCCACAGGGTGACAGCGCAGATACGCAGTATTTT	CASSPQGDSADTQYF
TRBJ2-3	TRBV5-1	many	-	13	TGCGCCAGCAGCTTCGACAGGTCAGATACGCAGTATTTT	CASSFDRSDTQYF
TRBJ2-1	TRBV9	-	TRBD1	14	TGTGCCAGCAGCGGGACGGGACAGTACAATGAGCAGTTCTTC	CASSGTGQYNEQFF
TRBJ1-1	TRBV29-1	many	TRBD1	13	TGCAGCGTATCAGGGGGCTTTGGCACTGAAGCTTTCTTT	CSVSGGFGTEAFF
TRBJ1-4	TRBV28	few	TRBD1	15	TGTGCCAGCAGTACCTCAGGGGGCCCTAATGAAAAACTGTTTTTT	CASSTSGGPNEKLFF
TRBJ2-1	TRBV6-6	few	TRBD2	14	TGTGCCAGCAGTGGGACTAGCAGCTACAATGAGCAGTTCTTC	CASSGTSSYNEQFF
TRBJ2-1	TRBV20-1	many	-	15	TGCAGTGCTAGAGATCAGCGCCGATCCTACAATGAGCAGTTCTTC	CSARDQRRSYNEQFF
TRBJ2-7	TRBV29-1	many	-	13	TGCAGCGTTAGGAGGAGGGCAGCGGGCGAGCAGTACTTC	CSVRRRAAGEQYF
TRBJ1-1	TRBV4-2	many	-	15	TGTGCCAGCAGCCAAGAGCCGGGGTCGAACACTGAAGCTTTCTTT	CASSQEPGSNTEAFF
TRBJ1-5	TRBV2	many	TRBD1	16	TGTGCCAGCGCTGGGGGGACAGGGCTGGTGAATCAGCCCCAGCATTTT	CASAGGTGLVNQPQHF
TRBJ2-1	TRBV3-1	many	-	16	TGTGCCAGCAGCCCCCCAGTCCGGAGCTCCTACAATGAGCAGTTCTTC	CASSPPVRSSYNEQFF
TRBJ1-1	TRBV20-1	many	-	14	TGCAGTGCTAGAGATCAGGGAGGGAACACTGAAGCTTTCTTT	CSARDQGGNTEAFF
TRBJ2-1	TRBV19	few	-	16	TGTGCCAGTAGTCCGGCTGAGGCGGGCGTTAACAATGAGCAGTTCTTC	CASSPAEAGVNNEQFF
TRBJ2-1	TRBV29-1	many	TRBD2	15	TGCAGCGTCCCGACTTCACTAGCGGGGGGGATGGAGCAGTTCTTC	CSVPTSLAGGMEQFF
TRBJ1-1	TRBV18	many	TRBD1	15	TGTGCCAGCTCCCAAGGGACAGGGGTTATCACTGAAGCTTTCTTT	CASSQGTGVITEAFF
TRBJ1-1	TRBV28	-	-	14	TGTGCCAGCAGTCCCCCAGGTCTGAACACTGAAGCTCTCTTT	CASSPPGLNTEALF
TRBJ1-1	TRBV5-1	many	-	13	TGCGCCAGCAGCTTCCAGGGTGCCACTGAAGCTTTCTTT	CASSFQGATEAFF
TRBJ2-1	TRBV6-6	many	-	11	TGTGCCAGCAGTTACGGGGCCGAGCAGTTCTTC	CASSYGAEQFF
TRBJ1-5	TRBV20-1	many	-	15	TGCAGTGCTAGGTCGGGTGGGTATAGCAATCAGCCCCAGCATTTT	CSARSGGYSNQPQHF
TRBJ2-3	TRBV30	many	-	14	TGTGCCTGGAGTGTTGGGAGAAACACAGATACGCAGTATTTT	CAWSVGRNTDTQYF
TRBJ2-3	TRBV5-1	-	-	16	TGCGCCAGCAGTTTGGCGTCGACAGTCAGCACAGATACGCAGTATTTT	CASSLASTVSTDTQYF
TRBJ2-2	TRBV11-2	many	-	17	TGTGCCAGCAGCGTTAACATGGGGAGCGGGAACACCGGGGAGCTGTTTTTT	CASSVNMGSGNTGELFF
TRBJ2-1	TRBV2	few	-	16	TGTGCCAGCAGTGAATTTTCCGGGTTGTCCTACAATGAGCAGTTCTTC	CASSEFSGLSYNEQFF
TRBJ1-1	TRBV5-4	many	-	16	TGTGCCAGCAGCCCCCCGACGGGGAGGGTATCCACTGAAGCTTTCTTT	CASSPPTGRVSTEAFF